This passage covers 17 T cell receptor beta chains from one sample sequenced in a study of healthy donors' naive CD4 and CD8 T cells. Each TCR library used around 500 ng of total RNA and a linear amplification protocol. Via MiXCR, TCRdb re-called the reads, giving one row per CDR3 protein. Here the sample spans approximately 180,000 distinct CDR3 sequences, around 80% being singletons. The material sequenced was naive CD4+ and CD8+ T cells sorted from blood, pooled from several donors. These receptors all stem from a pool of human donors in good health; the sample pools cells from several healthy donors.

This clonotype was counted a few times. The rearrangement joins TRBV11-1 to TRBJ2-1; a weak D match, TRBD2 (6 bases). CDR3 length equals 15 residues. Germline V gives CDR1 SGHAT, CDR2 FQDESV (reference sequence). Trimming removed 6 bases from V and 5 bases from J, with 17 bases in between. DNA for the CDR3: TGTGCCAGCAGTCAAAACGGCGGGACTCACAATGAGCAGTTCTTC. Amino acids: CASSQNGGTHNEQFF.

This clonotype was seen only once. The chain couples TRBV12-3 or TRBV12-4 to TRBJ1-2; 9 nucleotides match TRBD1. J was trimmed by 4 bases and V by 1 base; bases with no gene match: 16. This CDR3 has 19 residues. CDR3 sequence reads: CASSLEVSGTGKRSYGYTF. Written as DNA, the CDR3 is TGTGCCAGCAGTTTAGAAGTCTCCGGGACAGGGAAGCGAAGCTATGGCTACACCTTC.

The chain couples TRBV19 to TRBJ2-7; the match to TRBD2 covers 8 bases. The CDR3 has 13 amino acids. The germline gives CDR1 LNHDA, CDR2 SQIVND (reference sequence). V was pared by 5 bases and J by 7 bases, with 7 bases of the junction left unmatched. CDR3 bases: TGTGCCAGTAGTTTTGGACTAGCTGATGAGCAGTACTTC. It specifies CASSFGLADEQYF. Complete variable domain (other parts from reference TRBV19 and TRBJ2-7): DGGITQSPKYLFRKEGQNVTLSCEQNLNHDAMYWYRQDPGQGLRLIYYSQIVNDFQKGDIAEGYSVSREKKESFPLTVTSAQKNPTAFYLCASSFGLADEQYFGPGTRLTVT.

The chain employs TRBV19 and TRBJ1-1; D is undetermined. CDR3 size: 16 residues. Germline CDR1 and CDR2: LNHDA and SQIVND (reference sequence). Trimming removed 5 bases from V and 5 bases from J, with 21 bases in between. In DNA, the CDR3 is TGTGCCAGTAGTCCGGTCGGTGGCTTTGTTCGGACTGAAGCTTTCTTT. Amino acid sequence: CASSPVGGFVRTEAFF.

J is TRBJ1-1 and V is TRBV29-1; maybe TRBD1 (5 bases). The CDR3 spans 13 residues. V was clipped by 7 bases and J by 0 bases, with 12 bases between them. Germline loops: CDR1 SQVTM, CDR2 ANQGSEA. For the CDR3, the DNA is TGCAGCGGACGGGGACGGATGAACACTGAAGCTTTCTTT. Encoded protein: CSGRGRMNTEAFF.

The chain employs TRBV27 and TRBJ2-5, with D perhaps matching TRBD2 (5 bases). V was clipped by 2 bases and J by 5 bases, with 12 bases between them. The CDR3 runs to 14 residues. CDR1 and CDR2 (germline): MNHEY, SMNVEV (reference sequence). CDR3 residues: CASSLEGLYETQYF. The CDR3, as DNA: TGTGCCAGCAGTTTAGAGGGTTTGTACGAGACCCAGTACTTC.

CDR3 coding DNA: TGCGCCAGCAGCTTGACTAGCGGGATCTATGAGCAGTTCTTC. This sequence encodes CASSLTSGIYEQFF. This chain connects TRBV5-1 to TRBJ2-1; 10 nucleotides match TRBD2. Germline V gives CDR1 SGHRS, CDR2 YFSETQ. The CDR3 totals 14 residues. V lost 1 base and J lost 8; bases outside the gene matches: 3.

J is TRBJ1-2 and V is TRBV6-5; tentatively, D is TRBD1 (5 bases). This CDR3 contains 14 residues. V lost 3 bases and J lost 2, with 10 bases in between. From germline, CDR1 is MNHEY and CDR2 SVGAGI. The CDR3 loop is CASSYSGANYGYTF. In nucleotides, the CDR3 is TGTGCCAGCAGTTATTCCGGGGCGAACTATGGCTACACCTTC.

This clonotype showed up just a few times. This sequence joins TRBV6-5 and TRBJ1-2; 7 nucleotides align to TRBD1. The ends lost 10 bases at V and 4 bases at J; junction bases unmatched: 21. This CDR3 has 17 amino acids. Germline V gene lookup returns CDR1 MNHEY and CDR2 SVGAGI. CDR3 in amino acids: CATRGVNSGGGIYGYTF. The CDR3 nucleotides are TGTGCCACCCGAGGTGTTAACAGTGGAGGGGGCATCTATGGCTACACCTTC.

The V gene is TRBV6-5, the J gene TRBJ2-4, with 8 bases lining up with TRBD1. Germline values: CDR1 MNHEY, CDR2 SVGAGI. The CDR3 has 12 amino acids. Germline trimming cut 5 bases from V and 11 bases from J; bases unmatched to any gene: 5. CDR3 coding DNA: TGTGCCAGCAGTGGGACAGGAAGACTTCAGTACTTC. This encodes CASSGTGRLQYF.

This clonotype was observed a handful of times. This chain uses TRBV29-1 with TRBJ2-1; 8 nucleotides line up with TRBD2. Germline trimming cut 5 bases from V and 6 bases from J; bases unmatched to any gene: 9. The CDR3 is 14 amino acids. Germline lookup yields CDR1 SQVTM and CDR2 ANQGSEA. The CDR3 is CSVQREWALNEQFF. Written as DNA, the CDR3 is TGCAGCGTTCAGCGGGAGTGGGCCCTCAATGAGCAGTTCTTC.

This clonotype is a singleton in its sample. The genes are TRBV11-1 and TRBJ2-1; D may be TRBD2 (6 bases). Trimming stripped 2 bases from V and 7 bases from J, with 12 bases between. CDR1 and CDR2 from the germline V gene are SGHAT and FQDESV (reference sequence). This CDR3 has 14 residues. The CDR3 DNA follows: TGTGCCAGCAGCTTACGCCTTGGGAGGAATGAGCAGTTCTTC. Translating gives CASSLRLGRNEQFF.

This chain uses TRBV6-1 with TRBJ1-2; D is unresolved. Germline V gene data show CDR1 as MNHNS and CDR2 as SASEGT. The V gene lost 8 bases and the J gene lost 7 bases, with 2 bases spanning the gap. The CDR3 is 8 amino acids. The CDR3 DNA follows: TGTGCCAGCGCTGGCTACACCTTC. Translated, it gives CASAGYTF.

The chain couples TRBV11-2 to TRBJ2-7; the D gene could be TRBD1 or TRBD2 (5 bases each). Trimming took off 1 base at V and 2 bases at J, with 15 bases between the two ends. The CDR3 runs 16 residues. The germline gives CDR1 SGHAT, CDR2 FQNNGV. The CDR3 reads CASSLATASSPYEQYF. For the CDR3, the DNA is TGTGCCAGCAGCTTAGCGACAGCTAGCTCGCCCTACGAGCAGTACTTC.

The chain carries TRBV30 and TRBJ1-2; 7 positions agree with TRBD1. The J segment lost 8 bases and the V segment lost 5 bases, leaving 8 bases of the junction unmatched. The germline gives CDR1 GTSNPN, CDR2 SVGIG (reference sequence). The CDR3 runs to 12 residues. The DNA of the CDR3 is TGTGCCTGGGGGACAGTTAATGGGGGCTACACCTTC. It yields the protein CAWGTVNGGYTF.

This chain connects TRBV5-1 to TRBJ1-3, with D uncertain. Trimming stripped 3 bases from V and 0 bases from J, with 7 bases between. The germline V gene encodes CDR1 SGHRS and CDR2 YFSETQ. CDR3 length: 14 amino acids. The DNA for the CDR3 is TGCGCCAGCAGCTCCGACATCTCTGGAAACACCATATATTTT. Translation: CASSSDISGNTIYF.

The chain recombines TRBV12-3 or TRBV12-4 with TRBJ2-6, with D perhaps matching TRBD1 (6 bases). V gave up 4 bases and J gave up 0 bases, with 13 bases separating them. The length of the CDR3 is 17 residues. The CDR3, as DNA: TGTGCCAGCAGTTCCCTTGGACAGAGCTCTGGGGCCAACGTCCTGACTTTC. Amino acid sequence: CASSSLGQSSGANVLTF.